The 10 T cell receptor beta chains in this list originate from one sample, sequenced in a study of monozygotic twins with inflammatory bowel disease. With the 5' RACE reads reprocessed, TCRdb shows one record per CDR3 protein and no DNA. The listing records more than 350,000 distinct CDR3 sequences. The sample was blood. The receptors derive from a human donor with ulcerative colitis or Crohn's disease, or a healthy co-twin of an affected twin (not recorded which).

This rearrangement joins TRBV2 to TRBJ2-1; TCRdb's D call of TRBD1 is untestable without DNA. Germline CDR1 and CDR2: SNHLY and FYNNEI. This CDR3 is 13 amino acids long. CDR3 in amino acids: CASSAQRGDEQFF.

The rearrangement uses TRBV5-1 and TRBJ1-3. CDR1 and CDR2 (germline): SGHRS, YFSETQ. This CDR3 has 14 residues. The chain's CDR3 is CASSPGYSGNTIYF.

The rearrangement links TRBV4-3 to TRBJ1-3. The germline V gene encodes CDR1 LGHNA and CDR2 YSLEER. This CDR3 comprises 13 residues. The CDR3 loop is CASSPRTGNTIYF.

The chain joins TRBV6-6 to TRBJ2-3; absent DNA, TCRdb's TRBD2 call cannot be checked. Per germline, CDR1 MNHNY and CDR2 SVGAGI (reference sequence). This CDR3 contains 14 residues. CDR3 protein: CASSYSPSTDTQYF.

The chain uses TRBV29-1 and TRBJ2-7; with no DNA, the TCRdb D assignment of TRBD1 cannot be verified. The CDR3 sequence is 12 residues long. Germline values: CDR1 SQVTM, CDR2 ANQGSEA. The CDR3 loop reads CSVDRGRNEQYF.

The chain links TRBV10-3 to TRBJ2-5; TCRdb reports TRBD1, a call that lacks DNA to check it against. This CDR3 spans 15 amino acids. Per germline, CDR1 ENHRY and CDR2 SYGVKD. The CDR3 sequence is CAISESDRGGETQYF.

The gene calls are TRBV7-9 and TRBJ1-2; without DNA, the TCRdb call of TRBD1 cannot be checked. The germline CDR1 and CDR2 sequences are SEHNR and FQNEAQ (reference sequence). This CDR3 has 14 residues. The CDR3: CASSARTGYYGYTF. The variable domain in full, completed from reference TRBV7-9 and TRBJ1-2, reads DTGVSQNPRHKITKRGQNVTFRCDPISEHNRLYWYRQTLGQGPEFLTYFQNEAQLEKSRLLSDRFSAERPKGSFSTLEIQRTEQGDSAMYLCASSARTGYYGYTFGSGTRLTVV.

The chain recombines TRBV20-1 with TRBJ2-1. This CDR3 is built from 11 residues. Germline CDR1 DFQATT, CDR2 SNEGSKA (reference sequence). CDR3 protein: CSASRFNEQFF.

The gene calls are TRBV19 and TRBJ2-1; lacking DNA, the TRBD2 call made by TCRdb goes unchecked. The CDR3 contains 13 residues. The germline V gene has CDR1 LNHDA and CDR2 SQIVND (reference sequence). CDR3 in amino acids: CASSLLADNEQFF.

The V call is TRBV7-9, the J call TRBJ1-6; checking the TCRdb D call of TRBD1 is not possible without DNA. The CDR3 has 15 residues. Germline V CDR1 and CDR2: SEHNR, FQNEAQ (reference sequence). The CDR3 loop is CASSRTGVTNSPLHF.